The 25 T cell receptor beta chains below come from one sample, sequenced in a study of shared T cell receptors in the human thymus. This table comes from immunoSEQ multiplex PCR, and its TCRdb copy is limited to in-frame clones, with some not included. The table includes about 610,000 clones, 70% to 90% detected once. This same sample was also part of a study on human thymus T cells.

Sequencing was carried out using thymocytes. These receptors were collected from a boy under two years old with a congenital heart defect.

This clone occurred once. The CDR3 DNA reads as TGTGCCAGCAGTTTGCGCTCACCTAGCAATCAGCCCCAGCATTTT. It encodes CASSLRSPSNQPQHF. The J gene is TRBJ1-5, the V gene TRBV27; D not resolved. Between the trimmed V and J ends, which lost 3 bases and 0 bases, there was a span of 9 bases. The CDR3 sequence is 15 residues long. In germline, CDR1 is MNHEY, CDR2 SMNVEV (reference sequence).

The chain's CDR3 is CASSHSDYLMGAYEQYF. In DNA, the CDR3 is TGCGCCAGCAGCCACTCGGACTACCTTATGGGGGCCTACGAGCAGTACTTC. V gene TRBV4-3 combines with J gene TRBJ2-7; tentative D call: TRBD2 (6 bases). The V end was cut by 3 bases, the J end by 2 bases, with 20 bases between. The CDR3 runs to 17 residues. Germline V lookup: CDR1 LGHNA, CDR2 YSLEER.

This sequence joins TRBV4-3 and TRBJ2-1; D possibly corresponds to TRBD2 (6 bases). The V end was cut by 5 bases, the J end by 9 bases, with 26 bases between. The CDR3 spans 17 residues. Looked up from germline, CDR1 is LGHNA and CDR2 is YSLEER. This chain's CDR3 is CASSFTVDNGSEGEQFF. CDR3 bases: TGCGCCAGCAGCTTCACGGTGGATAACGGGAGCGAGGGTGAGCAGTTCTTC.

Only one count was recorded for this clone. This sequence joins TRBV6-1 and TRBJ2-7; 14 bases are a match to TRBD2. V dropped 8 bases and J dropped 7; count of bases not matched to a gene: 4. The germline CDR1 and CDR2 sequences are MNHNS and SASEGT. The CDR3 extends over 13 amino acids. The CDR3 DNA sequence: TGTGCCAGCGACGGACTAGCGGGAGGAGAGCAGTACTTC. Residues: CASDGLAGGEQYF.

V is TRBV29-1 and J is TRBJ1-2, with TRBD1 matching 8 bases. CDR3 length: 12 amino acids. V dropped 6 bases and J dropped 4; count of bases not matched to a gene: 4. Germline V lookup: CDR1 SQVTM, CDR2 ANQGSEA. In nucleotides, the CDR3 is TGCAGCGTGCGACAGGGGATCTATGGCTACACCTTC. Protein product: CSVRQGIYGYTF.

J is TRBJ1-1 and V is TRBV11-3, with TRBD1 identical over 10 bases. The CDR3 covers 15 residues. Per the germline V gene, CDR1 is SGHNT and CDR2 is YENEEA. Trimming took 1 base from V and 3 from J; bases not matched to a gene: 2. CDR3 sequence: CASSLGDRGYTEAFF. The DNA for the CDR3 is TGTGCCAGCAGCTTAGGGGACAGGGGCTACACTGAAGCTTTCTTT.

The chain joins TRBV27 to TRBJ2-7; 13 nucleotides agree with TRBD2. The CDR3 runs to 18 residues. Germline-derived CDR1 and CDR2 are MNHEY and SMNVEV (reference sequence). Trimming cost V 10 bases and J 1 base; bases outside gene matches: 16. The CDR3 protein is CATQGARLAGGFSYEQYF. The DNA for the CDR3 is TGTGCCACGCAGGGGGCGCGACTAGCGGGAGGATTTTCCTACGAGCAGTACTTC.

V and J are TRBV5-6 and TRBJ2-5; 10 nucleotides line up with TRBD1. V trimming: 0 bases; J trimming: 4 bases; junction bases outside the gene matches: 6. The CDR3 runs 16 residues. Per the germline V gene, CDR1 is SGHDT and CDR2 is YYEEEE. CDR3 sequence reads: CASSLGQGARRETQYF. The DNA for the CDR3 is TGTGCCAGCAGCTTGGGACAGGGGGCGCGTCGAGAGACCCAGTACTTC.

The V call is TRBV2, the J call TRBJ2-1; 12 bases match TRBD2. Per germline, CDR1 SNHLY and CDR2 FYNNEI. The CDR3 extends over 14 amino acids. Unmatched junction bases numbered 11, after V lost 7 bases and J lost 13 bases. The CDR3 region is CASTPRRLAGVQFF. The DNA for the CDR3 is TGTGCCAGCACCCCCCGGCGACTAGCGGGAGTACAGTTCTTC.

The CDR3 region has the DNA TGCGCCAGCAGAAAACAGATCTCTAATGAAAAACTGTTTTTT. It yields the protein CASRKQISNEKLFF. The chain combines TRBV4-1 with TRBJ1-4; D is uncertain. V was clipped by 6 bases and J by 3 bases, with 11 bases between them. The germline V gene has CDR1 MGHRA and CDR2 YSYEKL. The CDR3 is 14 residues long.

The genes are TRBV19 and TRBJ1-5; TRBD1 is a possible D gene (6 bases). With 3 bases removed from V and 0 bases from J, the gap between germline ends came to 15 bases. Germline CDR1 is LNHDA and CDR2 is SQIVND (reference sequence). This CDR3 spans 17 amino acids. The CDR3 DNA is TGTGCCAGTAGTATCCCCCGCGACAGGTTTAGCAATCAGCCCCAGCATTTT. As protein: CASSIPRDRFSNQPQHF.

The chain has TRBV19 and TRBJ2-1, with D possibly being TRBD2 (6 bases). The CDR3 extends over 15 amino acids. V dropped 7 bases and J dropped 0 bases, with 13 bases sitting between them. Germline V CDR1 and CDR2: LNHDA, SQIVND (reference sequence). CDR3 sequence reads: CASTPTTSSYNEQFF. The CDR3, as DNA: TGTGCCAGTACCCCGACGACTAGCTCCTACAATGAGCAGTTCTTC.

This clone was found once. The V and J genes are TRBV23-1 and TRBJ1-3; 7 bases are a match to TRBD1. TRBV23-1 belongs to the ORF category, with a function that is uncertain. Trimming cost V 7 bases and J 3 bases; bases outside gene matches: 12. The CDR3 runs 16 residues. The CDR3 DNA reads TGCGCCAGCATTTCCCCTCACAGGGGTAGTGGAAACACCATATATTTT. This gives the protein CASISPHRGSGNTIYF.

This chain links TRBV27 with TRBJ1-1; no reliable D call. CDR3 length equals 13 residues. V was cut by 3 bases and J by 1 base, with 6 bases left in between. From germline, CDR1 is MNHEY and CDR2 SMNVEV (reference sequence). Here the CDR3 DNA reads TGTGCCAGCAGTTTTTGGGCGAACACTGAAGCTTTCTTT. Translated, it gives CASSFWANTEAFF.

This clone was seen a few times. The chain has TRBV5-4 and TRBJ1-2; 7 bases fit TRBD1. Germline CDR1 is SGHNT and CDR2 is YYREEE (reference sequence). This CDR3 is built from 18 residues. Germline trimming cut 4 bases from V and 8 bases from J; bases unmatched to any gene: 23. In nucleotides, the CDR3 is TGTGCCAGCAGCCGGGAGGGGGCCATGGCCCTAACTGCTAGAGGCTACACCTTC. It codes for CASSREGAMALTARGYTF.

The chain carries TRBV5-5 and TRBJ2-7; TRBD1 might be the D (5 bases). V was trimmed by 0 bases and J by 4 bases, leaving 14 bases between them. Germline lookup yields CDR1 SGHKS and CDR2 YYEKEE (reference sequence). This CDR3 is 15 amino acids long. CDR3 region: CASSLGATALYEQYF. In nucleotides, the CDR3 is TGTGCCAGCAGCTTGGGAGCGACAGCCCTATACGAGCAGTACTTC.

The chain employs TRBV6-1 and TRBJ2-7; D may be TRBD1 (5 bases). Germline V gene lookup returns CDR1 MNHNS and CDR2 SASEGT. CDR3 length: 14 amino acids. The V end lost 1 base, the J end lost 4 bases, and 11 bases lay between the germline ends. The chain's CDR3 is CASSEGGRSYEQYF. CDR3 DNA sequence: TGTGCCAGCAGTGAAGGGGGCAGGAGTTACGAGCAGTACTTC.

V gene TRBV29-1 combines with J gene TRBJ1-5; TRBD1 matches 7 bases. This CDR3 is 14 amino acids long. Germline trimming cut 4 bases from V and 3 bases from J; bases unmatched to any gene: 6. Germline V gives CDR1 SQVTM, CDR2 ANQGSEA. This chain's CDR3 is CSVGTGENNQPQHF. Here the CDR3 DNA reads TGCAGCGTTGGCACAGGGGAAAACAATCAGCCCCAGCATTTT.

The V and J genes are TRBV13 and TRBJ1-2; 8 bases align to TRBD1. The CDR3 is made up of 17 amino acids. The germline gives CDR1 PRHDT, CDR2 FYEKMQ (reference sequence). The V segment lost 6 bases and the J segment 5 bases; nucleotides outside the gene matches: 17. CDR3 bases: TGTGCCAGCAGGCCCTATGACAGGGGACATGGAGAATATGGCTACACCTTC. Residues: CASRPYDRGHGEYGYTF.

The chain uses TRBV27 and TRBJ2-1; 12 nucleotides agree with TRBD2. There are 21 residues in the CDR3. Unmatched junction bases numbered 13, after V lost 0 bases and J lost 1 base. Germline V gives CDR1 MNHEY, CDR2 SMNVEV (reference sequence). The CDR3 sequence is CASSLSESPSGRAQSYNEQFF. CDR3 nucleotides: TGTGCCAGCAGTTTATCAGAATCCCCTAGCGGGAGGGCCCAATCCTACAATGAGCAGTTCTTC.

This clone occurred once. The J gene is TRBJ1-1, the V gene TRBV5-1; tentative D call: TRBD1 (6 bases). This CDR3 is 18 amino acids long. Trimming stripped 3 bases from V and 1 base from J, with 22 bases between. CDR1 is SGHRS and CDR2 is YFSETQ in the germline V gene. The CDR3 region has the DNA TGCGCCAGCAGCTCCCTCCCCGGGCGGGGGGCAGGGAACACTGAAGCTTTCTTT. Residues: CASSSLPGRGAGNTEAFF.

The chain employs TRBV27 and TRBJ1-2; maybe TRBD1 (5 bases). Trimming stripped 4 bases from V and 4 bases from J, with 10 bases between. This CDR3 is 13 amino acids long. CDR1 and CDR2 (germline): MNHEY, SMNVEV (reference sequence). The CDR3 reads CASSSTVPYGYTF. CDR3 sequence (DNA): TGTGCCAGCAGTTCGACAGTTCCCTATGGCTACACCTTC.

This rearrangement joins TRBV9 to TRBJ2-3, with 9 bases aligning to TRBD2. V shed 3 bases, J shed 1 base, and the junction held 6 bases outside the gene matches. In germline, CDR1 is SGDLS, CDR2 YYNGEE. The CDR3 has 16 amino acids. The CDR3 DNA reads TGTGCCAGCAGCGAGGGAGCGGGAGGAGGCACAGATACGCAGTATTTT. It is translated as CASSEGAGGGTDTQYF. The whole variable domain, remainder taken from reference TRBV9 and TRBJ2-3, is DSGVTQTPKHLITATGQRVTLRCSPRSGDLSVYWYQQSLDQGLQFLIQYYNGEERAKGNILERFSAQQFPDLHSELNLSSLELGDSALYFCASSEGAGGGTDTQYFGPGTRLTVL.

J is TRBJ2-1 and V is TRBV9; 12 bases match TRBD2. V dropped 4 bases and J dropped 6; count of bases not matched to a gene: 17. Germline CDR1 and CDR2: SGDLS and YYNGEE. The length of the CDR3 is 19 residues. CDR3 sequence reads: CASSPRREDLAGGTNEQFF. The CDR3, as DNA: TGTGCCAGCAGCCCGCGTAGGGAGGACCTAGCGGGAGGGACCAATGAGCAGTTCTTC.

This chain uses TRBV6-4 with TRBJ2-1; D possibly corresponds to TRBD2 (6 bases). Germline CDR1 MRHNA, CDR2 SNTAGT. This CDR3 comprises 16 residues. Trimming cost V 0 bases and J 10 bases, with 19 bases left between them. CDR3 residues: CASSDSAGPPHREQFF. The CDR3 DNA is TGTGCCAGCAGTGACTCAGCGGGCCCACCACACCGCGAGCAGTTCTTC.